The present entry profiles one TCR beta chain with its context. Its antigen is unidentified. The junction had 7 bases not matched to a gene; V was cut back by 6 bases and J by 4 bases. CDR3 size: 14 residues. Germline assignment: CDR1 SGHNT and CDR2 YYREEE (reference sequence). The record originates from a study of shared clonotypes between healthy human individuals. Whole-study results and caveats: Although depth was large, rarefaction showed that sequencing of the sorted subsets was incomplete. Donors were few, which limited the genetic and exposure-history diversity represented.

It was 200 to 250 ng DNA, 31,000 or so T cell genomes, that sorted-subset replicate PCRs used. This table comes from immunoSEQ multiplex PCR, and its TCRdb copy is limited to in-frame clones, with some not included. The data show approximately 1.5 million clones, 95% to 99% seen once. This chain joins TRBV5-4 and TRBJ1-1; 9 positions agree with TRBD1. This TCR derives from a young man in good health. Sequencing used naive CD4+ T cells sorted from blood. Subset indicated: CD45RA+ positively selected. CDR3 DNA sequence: TGTGCCAGCACCAGGGGACAGGGCGGCACTGAAGCTTTCTTT. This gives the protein CASTRGQGGTEAFF.